This TCR beta chain was identified in a study of T cell clonality in common variable immunodeficiency. TCRdb's table, derived via immunoSEQ multiplex PCR, lists solely in-frame clones and lacks some. The record shows roughly 51,000 clones for this sample, with no singletons present. Germline V CDR1 and CDR2: LNHDA, SQIVND (reference sequence). The CDR3 is 15 residues long. This clone was seen more than once but under ten times. Its antigen is as yet unknown. A junction end diverges from the germline sequence, so it may reflect a read error. From the germline J gene comes the end of the CDR3, since the read stops 3 residues before it. At the DNA level, this CDR3 is encoded by other sequences in the same sample as well. Findings and limits, study-wide: TCRbeta clonality was increased in CVID versus healthy controls.

The chain has TRBV19 and TRBJ2-5; TRBD2 matches at 7 bases. Source material: peripheral blood mononuclear cells. This clonotype originated in a person between 18 and 75 years old in good health. CDR3 sequence reads: CASSTGDYSQETQYF. The sequenced part of the CDR3 DNA is TGTGCTAGTAGTACCGGGGACTACAGCCAAGAGACC.